This TCR beta chain was obtained from a study of Ad26.COV2.S vaccination and SARS-CoV-2 variants listed by TCRdb under 2021. With respect to the entire study: Vaccine-arm donors came from COV1001, a multicentre, randomized, double-blind, placebo-controlled phase I-IIa trial of Ad26.COV2.S in healthy adults. A total of approximately 32 samples were included in the TCR-sequenced set, comprising around 20 Ad26.COV2.S vaccine recipients, 5 placebo recipients and 8 SARS-CoV-2 convalescent individuals. Trial participants were randomized into five groups of five: low-dose or high-dose Ad26.COV2.S given once or twice, or placebo on both occasions. The specificity and breadth of SARS-CoV-2-reactive T cell receptors after Ad26.COV2.S vaccination were assessed by TCRbeta repertoire sequencing. Investigators remained blinded to trial group allocation during experiments and outcome assessment. Dosing of Ad26.COV2.S was intramuscular, at either 5x10^10 or 1x10^11 viral particles, delivered as one shot or as two shots spaced 56 days apart.

At the junction V is shortened by 6 bases and J by 4 bases; bases outside the gene matches: 14. The germline V gene sets CDR1 to MDHEN and CDR2 to SYDVKM. From the cysteine through the phenylalanine, the CDR3 covers 16 amino acids. Solely the CDR3 DNA is kept, with 48 bases framed from the first base. In the case of this clone: No cognate antigen has been identified for it. No qualities accompany the bases; no much larger clone lies one base away.

The treatment or condition label corresponds to: 15 to 20 received Ad26.COV2.S at low or high dose, single or two shots; a few received placebo; per-sample allocation not given. For vaccine and placebo recipients, repertoires were sequenced using samples collected on day 63 after the first injection. Between 29 July and 7 August 2020, Cohort 1b enrolled about two dozen adults aged 18-55 years at one site in Boston, USA. Ad26.COV2.S was a replication-incompetent adenovirus type 26 vector that expressed a prefusion-stabilized SARS-CoV-2 spike protein derived from the original Wuhan strain. The immunoSEQ Assay was used to sequence TCRbeta CDR3 regions. After extraction, genomic DNA underwent amplification by bias-controlled multiplex PCR, followed by high-throughput sequencing. Processing in the source paper ran as follows. To quantify the absolute abundance of every unique TCRbeta CDR3 region, sequences were collapsed and filtered. T cell fraction was estimated by normalizing TCRbeta template counts to usable DNA, with usable DNA measured through amplification of reference genes found in all nucleated cells. Repertoire TCRs were annotated as SARS-CoV-2-specific when V gene, CDR3 amino acid sequence and J gene were exactly matched to a known reactive TCR set. The reference SARS-CoV-2 TCR set was derived from MIRA and filtered for enrichment in COVID-19-positive ImmuneCODE repertoires, a step that removed public or cross-reactive TCRs. Using the MIRA antigens, annotated TCRs were further analysed by specific ORF or by position within an ORF. Breadth was defined as annotated unique rearrangements over total unique productive rearrangements; depth was the summed frequency of those rearrangements. Group comparisons of TCR breadth used two-sided Wilcoxon rank-sum tests. TCRdb took over this immuneACCESS table, retaining in-frame rearrangements with V and J assigned. Such tables are incomplete; in checked studies, under half of the missing clones stem from an unresolved V gene, and the remainder is unexplained. V, J and clone size derive from that table, while D and trimming were established from the DNA sequence. The sample table lists over 200,000 clones, around 87% of them with a count of one. Approximately 12% of the sample lies in the top ten.

General conclusions and limits of the study: Vaccine and placebo recipients had comparable non-spike TCR breadth, which fits with the vaccine containing only spike. Spike-specific TCR breadth was higher in Ad26.COV2.S recipients than in placebo recipients (P = 0.0014). Comparing responses between vaccine doses or regimens was not something the study was powered to do. According to the authors, total T cell responses may have been underestimated by the TCR breadth and depth analyses. Substantial breadth of spike-specific CD8+ and CD4+ T cell responses was reported after vaccination.

The rearrangement joined TRBV28 to TRBJ2-5, and TRBD2 aligns with 7 junction nucleotides. The receptor was isolated from a person aged 18-60 years who received the Ad26.COV2.S COVID-19 vaccine or a placebo. Sequenced here: peripheral blood, sampled in a trial of Ad26.COV2.S vaccine versus placebo. The CDR3 amino acid sequence is: CASSDSGGGLGETQYF. Read as DNA, the sequence is TGTGCCAGCAGCGACTCGGGGGGAGGTTTGGGAGAGACCCAGTACTTC.